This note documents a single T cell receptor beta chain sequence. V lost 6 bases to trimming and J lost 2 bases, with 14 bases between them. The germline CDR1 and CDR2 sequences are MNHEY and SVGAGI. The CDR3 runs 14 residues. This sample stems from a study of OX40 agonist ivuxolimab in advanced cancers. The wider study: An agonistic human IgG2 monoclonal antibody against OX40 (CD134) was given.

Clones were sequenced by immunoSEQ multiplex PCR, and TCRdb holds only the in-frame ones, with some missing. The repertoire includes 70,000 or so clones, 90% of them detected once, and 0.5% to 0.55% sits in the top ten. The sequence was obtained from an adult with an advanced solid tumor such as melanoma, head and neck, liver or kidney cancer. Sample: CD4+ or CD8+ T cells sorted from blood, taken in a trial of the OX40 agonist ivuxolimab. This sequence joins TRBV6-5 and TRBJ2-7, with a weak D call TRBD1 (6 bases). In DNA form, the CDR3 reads TGTGCCAGCAGAACCGGGACACTCACCTACGAGCAGTACTTC. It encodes CASRTGTLTYEQYF.